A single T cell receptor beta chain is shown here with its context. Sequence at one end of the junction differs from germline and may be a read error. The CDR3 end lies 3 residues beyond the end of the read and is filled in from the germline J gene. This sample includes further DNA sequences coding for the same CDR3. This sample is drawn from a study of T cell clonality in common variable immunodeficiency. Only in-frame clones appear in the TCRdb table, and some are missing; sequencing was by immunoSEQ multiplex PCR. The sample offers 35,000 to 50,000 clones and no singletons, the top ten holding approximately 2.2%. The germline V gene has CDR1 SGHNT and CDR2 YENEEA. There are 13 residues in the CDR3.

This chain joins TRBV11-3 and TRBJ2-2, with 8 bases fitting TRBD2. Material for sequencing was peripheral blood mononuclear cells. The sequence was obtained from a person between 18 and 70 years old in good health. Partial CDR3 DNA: TGCGCCAGCAGCACTAGCGGACCCGGGGAG. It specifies CASSTSGPGE. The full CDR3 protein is CASSTSGPGELFF.